This T cell receptor (beta chain) was captured by sequencing in a study of blood T cell repertoires in COVID-19. Looking at the study overall: COVID-19 samples from acute and convalescent phases originated in the United States, Italy and Spain. T cells, B-cell-depleted T cells, or PBMCs provided the cDNA or gDNA that served as material.

Libraries were prepared by immunoSEQ multiplex PCR; TCRdb keeps only in-frame clonotypes and omits some of them. The repertoire holds approximately 100,000 clones, almost 95% seen once, with around 5% in the top ten. Germline CDR1 SEHNR, CDR2 FQNEAQ (reference sequence). CDR3 size: 15 residues. V dropped 5 bases and J dropped 1 base, with 13 bases sitting between them. The sequence derives from a man between 45 and 60 years old with active COVID-19. The material sequenced was peripheral blood. The gene calls are TRBV7-9 and TRBJ2-3, with D unclear. The CDR3 loop is CASSPRRIGTDTQYF. The CDR3 coding sequence is TGTGCCAGCAGCCCCCGCAGGATCGGCACAGATACGCAGTATTTT.